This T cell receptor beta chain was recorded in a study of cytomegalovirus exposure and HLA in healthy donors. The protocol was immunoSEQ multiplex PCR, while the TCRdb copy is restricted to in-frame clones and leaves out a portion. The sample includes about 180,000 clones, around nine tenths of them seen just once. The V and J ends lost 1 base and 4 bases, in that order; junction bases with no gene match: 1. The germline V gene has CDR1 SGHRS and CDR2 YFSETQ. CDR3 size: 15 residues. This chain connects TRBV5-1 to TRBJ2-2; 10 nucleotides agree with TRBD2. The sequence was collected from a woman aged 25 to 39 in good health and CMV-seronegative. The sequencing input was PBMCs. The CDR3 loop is CASSLSGGATGELFF. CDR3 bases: TGCGCCAGCAGCTTGAGCGGGGGGGCCACCGGGGAGCTGTTTTTT.